The clone carrying this TCR beta chain was counted only a few times. Antigen specificity is unknown. The source of the sample is a study of response to subunit inactivated influenza vaccine. The study's findings and limits: New T cells are recruited in small numbers by each seasonal influenza vaccination, according to the authors' suggestion.

The V gene end was trimmed by 1 base and the J gene end by 0 bases; junction bases not matched to a gene: 14. The CDR3 extends over 21 amino acids. One entry per CDR3 protein, called by TCRdb with MiXCR from the RT-PCR reads. This repertoire shows hundreds of thousands of distinct CDR3 sequences, about 25% found once; its top ten account for under 2.5%. Here the sequenced sample was CD4+ T cells sorted from PBMCs, taken 4 to 6 days after vaccination. This chain joins TRBV12-3 or TRBV12-4 and TRBJ2-6; 8 nucleotides line up with TRBD2. This TCR came from a man aged 50 to 60 who received an inactivated influenza vaccine. This CDR3 is CASSLVVVGGRPPSGANVLTF. In nucleotides, the CDR3 is TGTGCCAGCAGTTTAGTCGTCGTTGGCGGGAGGCCACCCTCTGGGGCCAACGTCCTGACTTTC.